These 2 T cell receptor beta chains originate from one sample sequenced in a study of CD8+CD57+ T cells in acquired aplastic anemia. The study profiled TCR beta VDJ and CDR3 using genomic DNA as template. Each CDR3 protein is one row after TCRdb ran MiXCR on the reads. The sample includes 150,000 or so distinct CDR3 sequences, around 60% seen only once; the top ten take about 50%. Sequencing was performed on sorted CD4+, CD8+, or CD8+CD57+ T cells (not recorded which) from PBMCs. These TCRs come from a human donor in good health.

This clonotype was observed at least ten times. The gene calls are TRBV19 and TRBJ1-2; D remains ambiguous. This CDR3 region has 14 residues. Trimming left V 0 bases short and J 4 bases short, with 9 bases between. The germline CDR1 and CDR2 sequences are LNHDA and SQIVND (reference sequence). CDR3 residues: CASSIDGGAYGYTF. CDR3 sequence (DNA): TGTGCCAGTAGTATAGACGGCGGCGCCTATGGCTACACCTTC.

The J gene is TRBJ2-7, the V gene TRBV20-1, with D perhaps TRBD2 (7 bases). Germline V lookup: CDR1 DFQATT, CDR2 SNEGSKA (reference sequence). V lost 4 bases and J lost 1, with 17 bases in between. This CDR3 is built from 15 residues. The CDR3 coding sequence is TGCAGTGCTACCCTAGGGGGGGGGGGATCCTACGAGCAGTACTTC. This codes for CSATLGGGGSYEQYF.